Following are 6 T cell receptor beta chains from one sample sequenced in a study of blood T cells in healthy people across ages. A second PCR, run for about 6 to 12 cycles, used a sample-barcoded 5' primer plus a J-beta primer mix. TCRdb used MiXCR to reprocess the 5' RACE reads, holding one entry per CDR3 protein. The sample holds fewer than 1,200,000 distinct CDR3 sequences, almost 25% seen once. These data are also associated with another study on T cells of mothers and their children.

The sample was blood. These receptors all come from a girl between 2 and 10 years old in good health.

J is TRBJ1-2 and V is TRBV29-1, with 8 bases fitting TRBD1. Germline V gene lookup returns CDR1 SQVTM and CDR2 ANQGSEA. The ends lost 4 bases at V and 2 bases at J; junction bases unmatched: 6. The CDR3 length is 14 residues. The CDR3 loop is CSVAPGGGNYGYTF. CDR3 bases: TGCAGCGTTGCACCAGGGGGCGGAAACTATGGCTACACCTTC.

The chain uses TRBV7-2 and TRBJ2-5, with D unresolved. Germline V lookup: CDR1 SGHTA, CDR2 FQGNSA. Trimming stripped 1 base from V and 1 base from J, with 10 bases between. This CDR3 comprises 15 residues. DNA of the CDR3: TGTGCCAGCAGCTTAGAGTCGGCGTCCCAAGAGACCCAGTACTTC. As protein: CASSLESASQETQYF.

There are a few counts of this clonotype. V gene TRBV29-1 combines with J gene TRBJ1-1; 12 bases are a match to TRBD1. The CDR3 totals 19 residues. Germline assignment: CDR1 SQVTM and CDR2 ANQGSEA. The V gene end was trimmed by 7 bases and the J gene end by 4 bases; junction bases not matched to a gene: 22. CDR3: CSADSPGQGAKATGTEAFF. The CDR3 DNA reads TGCAGCGCTGACTCCCCGGGACAGGGGGCGAAGGCTACTGGCACTGAAGCTTTCTTT. Full variable domain (outside the CDR3, taken from reference TRBV29-1 and TRBJ1-1): SAVISQKPSRDICQRGTSLTIQCQVDSQVTMMFWYRQQPGQSLTLIATANQGSEATYESGFVIDKFPISRPNLTFSTLTVSNMSPEDSSIYLCSADSPGQGAKATGTEAFFGQGTRLTVV.

This chain connects TRBV29-1 to TRBJ1-4; no clear D gene. V shed 4 bases and J shed 8 bases, with 14 bases lying between them. CDR3 size: 13 residues. The germline CDR1 and CDR2 sequences are SQVTM and ANQGSEA. CDR3 DNA sequence: TGCAGCGTTGTCACTCCTATCGGAGAAAAACTGTTTTTT. It yields the protein CSVVTPIGEKLFF.

The rearrangement uses TRBV2 and TRBJ1-4; D ambiguous. Looked up from germline, CDR1 is SNHLY and CDR2 is FYNNEI. The CDR3 contains 15 residues. The germline V and J ends were trimmed by 6 bases and 8 bases, with 19 bases remaining between them. The CDR3 spells CASSERTPAREKLFF. DNA for the CDR3: TGTGCCAGCAGCGAAAGGACCCCTGCTAGGGAAAAACTGTTTTTT.

The chain recombines TRBV20-1 with TRBJ2-7; 7 nucleotides match TRBD1. V gave up 3 bases and J gave up 1 base; unmatched junction bases: 12. The CDR3 extends over 16 amino acids. Germline V gene lookup returns CDR1 DFQATT and CDR2 SNEGSKA (reference sequence). CDR3 amino acids: CSARDRLRWLSYEQYF. The CDR3 coding sequence is TGCAGTGCTAGGGACAGGTTAAGGTGGCTTTCCTACGAGCAGTACTTC.